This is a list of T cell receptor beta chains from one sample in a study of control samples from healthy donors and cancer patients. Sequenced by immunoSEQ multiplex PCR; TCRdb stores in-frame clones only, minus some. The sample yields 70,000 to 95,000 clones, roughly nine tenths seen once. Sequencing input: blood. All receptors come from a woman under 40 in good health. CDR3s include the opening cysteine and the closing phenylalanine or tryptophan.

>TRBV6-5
CASTVDRGDPYEQYF
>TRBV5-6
CASSLVSYGYTF
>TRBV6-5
CASGPDRGLYEQYF
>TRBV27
CASIKTGTVVNEQFF
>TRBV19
CASSIGGGRMTEAFF
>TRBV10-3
CAISSPRGTQYF
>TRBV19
CASSLYDTATNEKLFF
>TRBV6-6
CASSWANSYEQYF
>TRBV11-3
CASSLVTDEQFF
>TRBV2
CASSEGERRQPQHF
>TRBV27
CASRSIPSVDEQYF
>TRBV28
CASSLGDGYTF
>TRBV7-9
CASHHGGTNNEQFF
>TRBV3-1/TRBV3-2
CASSQDRFSGSFADTQYF
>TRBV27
CASATGADTQYF
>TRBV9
CASSVGGDTGELFF
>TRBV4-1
CASSHNEGSTEAFF
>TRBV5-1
CASSLLAASGGSYNEQFF
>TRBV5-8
CASSFAPEFGGAEDEQYF
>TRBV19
CASSGPGQGEAFF
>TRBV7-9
CASSYAGGGWNTEAFF
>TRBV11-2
CASSLVFGTGENSPLHF
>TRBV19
CASSAWTGLGTEAFF
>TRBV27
CASSPGQLVAYEQYF
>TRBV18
CASSSQGAGAFF
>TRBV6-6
CASSPSRLEAFF
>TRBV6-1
CASSEGLGFGANVLTF
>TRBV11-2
CASSFSGQNGNQPQHF
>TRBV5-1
CASSLALTNTGELFF
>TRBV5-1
CASSFLGTDEKLFF
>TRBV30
CAWSVVLWTAGSF
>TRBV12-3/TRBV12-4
CASSSGAQETQYF
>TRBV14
CASSQLAPGLAGYEQYF
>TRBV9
CASSTSVNSGNTIYF
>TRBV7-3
CASSLNKGSNTQYF
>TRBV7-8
CASSLSSGGRTDTQYF
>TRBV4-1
CATGTSGRRGDTQYF
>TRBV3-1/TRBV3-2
CASSQGGRDLKGYTF
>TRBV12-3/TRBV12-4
CASSLDSGELFF
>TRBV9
CASSLGTTGNQPQHF